This entry lists 10 T cell receptor beta chains sequenced from one sample in a study of blood T cell repertoires in COVID-19. Some clones are missing from TCRdb's copy, which holds only in-frame ones; the method was immunoSEQ multiplex PCR. Among some 140,000 clones listed, over 75% were seen once. Source material: peripheral blood. Source of these receptors: a man in his 70s with active COVID-19.

The rearrangement joins TRBV5-1 to TRBJ2-5; D gene unclear. Germline CDR1 reads SGHRS; CDR2 reads YFSETQ. The CDR3 has 12 residues. V lost 1 base, J lost 5 bases, and 6 bases lay in between. CDR3 in DNA: TGCGCCAGCAGCTTGTCCGTGGAGACCCAGTACTTC. Translating it yields CASSLSVETQYF.

The chain combines TRBV10-3 with TRBJ2-7, with TRBD1 as a possible D gene (5 bases). V lost 7 bases, J lost 4 bases, and 11 bases lay in between. The CDR3 is 12 amino acids. The germline gives CDR1 ENHRY, CDR2 SYGVKD. The CDR3 region has the DNA TGTGCCATCATGGACATACCGTACGAGCAGTACTTC. This codes for CAIMDIPYEQYF.

The chain couples TRBV11-2 to TRBJ2-3, with a possible D match to TRBD1 (5 bases). This CDR3 is 15 amino acids long. V was clipped by 5 bases and J by 2 bases, with 14 bases between them. Germline lookup yields CDR1 SGHAT and CDR2 FQNNGV. CDR3 DNA sequence: TGTGCCAGCAGCCCGCGACAGATTCTCACAGATACGCAGTATTTT. Its protein product is CASSPRQILTDTQYF.

On this clone itself: Other nucleotide sequences from this sample produce the same CDR3. The chain employs TRBV19 and TRBJ2-6; maybe TRBD2 (5 bases). CDR1 is LNHDA and CDR2 is SQIVND in the germline V gene (reference sequence). V was shortened by 2 bases and J by 4 bases, with 9 bases between the two germline ends. The CDR3 contains 15 residues. DNA of the CDR3: TGTGCCAGTAGTATACGGGGATCCGGGGCCAACGTCCTGACTTTC. It translates to CASSIRGSGANVLTF.

The rearrangement links TRBV28 to TRBJ2-3, with a tentative D call TRBD2 (5 bases). Germline V gene lookup returns CDR1 MDHEN and CDR2 SYDVKM. The CDR3 totals 10 residues. Trimming cost V 8 bases and J 8 bases, with 8 bases left between them. The CDR3 spells CASGRTTQYF. DNA of the CDR3: TGTGCCAGCGGGAGAACTACGCAGTATTTT.

This chain uses TRBV6-4 with TRBJ1-6; TRBD1 aligns across 8 bases. The CDR3 spans 16 residues. Germline V gene lookup returns CDR1 MRHNA and CDR2 SNTAGT. With V trimmed by 7 bases and J by 0 bases, 5 bases remained unmatched. The CDR3, as DNA: TGTGCCAGCAACCGGACAGGGAGCTCCTATAATTCACCCCTCCACTTT. Its translation: CASNRTGSSYNSPLHF.

The genes are TRBV15 and TRBJ2-3; TRBD2 aligns across 9 bases. Per the germline V gene, CDR1 is LNHNV and CDR2 is YYDKDF (reference sequence). Trimming at V came to 3 bases and at J to 1 base, leaving 11 bases not matched to a gene. CDR3 size: 18 residues. The CDR3 nucleotides are TGTGCCACCAGCAGCCTTGGAACTAGCGGGCCGGGCACAGATACGCAGTATTTT. Protein sequence: CATSSLGTSGPGTDTQYF.

This clone has just a few counts. This rearrangement joins TRBV6-6 to TRBJ1-6; 7 bases are shared with TRBD1. V was pared by 2 bases and J by 10 bases, with 5 bases of the junction left unmatched. The CDR3 spans 14 residues. Germline V lookup: CDR1 MNHNY, CDR2 SVGAGI (reference sequence). The CDR3 nucleotides read TGTGCCAGCAGTTACCGCCAGGGGGACTCACCCCTCCACTTT. It specifies CASSYRQGDSPLHF.

A single count supports this clone. The chain has TRBV7-2 and TRBJ2-5; no clear D. Germline V gene data show CDR1 as SGHTA and CDR2 as FQGNSA. There are 15 residues in the CDR3. Trimming left V 1 base short and J 0 bases short, with 9 bases between. The CDR3 DNA is TGTGCCAGCAGCTTAGGGAGCGCGTACCAAGAGACCCAGTACTTC. Translated, it gives CASSLGSAYQETQYF. Looking up the rest from reference TRBV7-2 and TRBJ2-5 gives the full variable domain: GAGVSQSPSNKVTEKGKDVELRCDPISGHTALYWYRQSLGQGLEFLIYFQGNSAPDKSGLPSDRFSAERTGGSVSTLTIQRTQQEDSAVYLCASSLGSAYQETQYFGPGTRLLVL.

A word on this clone: The same CDR3 arises from other DNA sequences in this sample as well. The V call is TRBV5-4, the J call TRBJ2-7; the D gene is possibly TRBD2 (6 bases). Germline assignment: CDR1 SGHNT and CDR2 YYREEE (reference sequence). This CDR3 region has 15 residues. Trimming removed 3 bases from V and 1 base from J, with 14 bases in between. CDR3 in DNA: TGTGCCAGCAGCTCGCCCGGGACTGCATCCTACGAGCAGTACTTC. This encodes CASSSPGTASYEQYF.